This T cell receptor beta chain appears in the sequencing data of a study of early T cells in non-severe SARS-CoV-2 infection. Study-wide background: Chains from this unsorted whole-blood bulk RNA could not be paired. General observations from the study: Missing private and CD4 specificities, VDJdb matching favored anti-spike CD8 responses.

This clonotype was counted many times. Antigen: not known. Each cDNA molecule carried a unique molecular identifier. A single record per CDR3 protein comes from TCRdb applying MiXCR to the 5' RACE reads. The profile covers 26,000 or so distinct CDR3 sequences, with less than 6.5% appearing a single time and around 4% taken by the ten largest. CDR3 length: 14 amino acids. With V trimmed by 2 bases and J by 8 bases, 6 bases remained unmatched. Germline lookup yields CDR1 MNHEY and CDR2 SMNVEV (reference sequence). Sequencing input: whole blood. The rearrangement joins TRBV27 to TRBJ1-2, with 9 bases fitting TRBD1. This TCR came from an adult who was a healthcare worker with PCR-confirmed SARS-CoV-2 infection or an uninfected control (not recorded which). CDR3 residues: CASSLGGTGRGYTF. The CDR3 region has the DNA TGTGCCAGCAGTTTAGGGGGGACAGGGCGCGGCTACACCTTC.